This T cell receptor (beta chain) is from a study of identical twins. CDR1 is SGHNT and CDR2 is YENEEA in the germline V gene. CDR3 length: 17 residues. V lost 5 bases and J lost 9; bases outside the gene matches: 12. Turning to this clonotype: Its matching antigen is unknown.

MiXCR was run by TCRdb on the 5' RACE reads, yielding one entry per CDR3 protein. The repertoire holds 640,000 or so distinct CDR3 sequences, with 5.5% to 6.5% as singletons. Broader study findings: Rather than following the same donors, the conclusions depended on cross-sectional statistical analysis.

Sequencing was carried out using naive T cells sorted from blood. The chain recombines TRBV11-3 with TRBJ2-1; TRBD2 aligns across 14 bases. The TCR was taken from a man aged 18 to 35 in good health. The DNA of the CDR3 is TGTGCCAGCAGCCCTCCATGGGGACTAGCGGGAGAGGGTGAGCAGTTCTTC. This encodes CASSPPWGLAGEGEQFF.